The source of this T cell receptor (beta chain) is a study of cytomegalovirus exposure and HLA in healthy donors. Findings of the study overall: A later analysis reportedly found fewer N-insertions in an Asian-associated ancestry cluster than the approximately 660-donor mean.

On this clone: Antigen unknown.

Trimming shortened V by 5 bases and J by 10 bases, and 12 bases separated the two germline ends. The CDR3 is 12 residues long. CDR1 and CDR2 from the germline V gene are SEHNR and FQNEAQ (reference sequence). The PCR contained 60 Vbeta and 13 Jbeta primers. The method was immunoSEQ multiplex PCR; TCRdb's version includes in-frame clones alone and lacks a portion of them. The data show 150,000 to 200,000 clones, with 65% to 85% seen just once and about 6.3% held by the top ten. V gene TRBV7-9 combines with J gene TRBJ2-1; D is unresolved. Sequenced input: PBMCs. The clonotype comes from a male donor in good health and CMV-seropositive. CDR3 sequence reads: CASSNTPREQFF. The DNA of the CDR3 is TGTGCCAGCAGCAACACCCCTCGCGAGCAGTTCTTC.